The 12 T cell receptor beta chains listed next were all sequenced from one sample in a study of response to subunit inactivated influenza vaccine. TCRdb re-analysed the RT-PCR reads in MiXCR, keeping a single row per CDR3 protein. The table includes some 480,000 distinct CDR3 sequences, 10% to 11% detected once. The input for sequencing was PBMCs from blood, taken about 40 days after vaccination. The receptors were sampled from a man in his fifties or sixties who received an inactivated influenza vaccine.

Only a few counts were recorded for this clonotype. The chain links TRBV10-3 to TRBJ2-7; D may correspond to TRBD1 or TRBD2 (5 bases each). Looked up from germline, CDR1 is ENHRY and CDR2 is SYGVKD. The CDR3 spans 16 residues. Trimming pared 6 bases from V and 4 bases from J, leaving 22 bases between. DNA of the CDR3: TGTGCCATCAGGGAGGCGCAGGGCCATAAGGTATACGAGCAGTACTTC. The encoded protein is CAIREAQGHKVYEQYF.

In this sample, this clonotype turned up many times. The V gene is TRBV5-5, the J gene TRBJ1-4; TRBD1 might be the D (6 bases). Germline-derived CDR1 and CDR2 are SGHKS and YYEKEE (reference sequence). The CDR3 covers 16 residues. Between the trimmed V and J ends, which lost 2 bases and 3 bases, there was a span of 14 bases. The CDR3 sequence is CASSLLQGRSNEKLFF. The CDR3 DNA reads as TGTGCCAGCAGCTTACTACAGGGCAGGTCTAATGAAAAACTGTTTTTT. Variable domain in full (rest from reference TRBV5-5 and TRBJ1-4): DAGVTQSPTHLIKTRGQQVTLRCSPISGHKSVSWYQQVLGQGPQFIFQYYEKEERGRGNFPDRFSARQFPNYSSELNVNALLLGDSALYLCASSLLQGRSNEKLFFGSGTQLSVL.

This clonotype appeared many times. CDR3 in amino acids: CASSNRGELFF. DNA for the CDR3: TGTGCCAGCAGCAACCGCGGGGAGCTGTTTTTT. The V and J genes are TRBV7-9 and TRBJ2-2, with unresolved D. Trimming removed 5 bases from V and 7 bases from J, with 5 bases in between. The CDR3 runs to 11 residues. The V gene's germline CDR1 is SEHNR and CDR2 FQNEAQ (reference sequence).

This clonotype appeared many times. The chain has TRBV5-1 and TRBJ1-4; no clear D. The CDR3 loop spans 16 amino acids. V shed 0 bases and J shed 0 bases, with 9 bases lying between them. Per the germline V gene, CDR1 is SGHRS and CDR2 is YFSETQ. The CDR3 region has the DNA TGCGCCAGCAGCTTGGAGCCGGCAGCAACTAATGAAAAACTGTTTTTT. Translation gives CASSLEPAATNEKLFF.

This clonotype was recorded at least ten times. The chain is built from TRBV4-3 and TRBJ2-5; D may be TRBD1 or TRBD2 (6 bases each). Per the germline V gene, CDR1 is LGHNA and CDR2 is YSLEER. Trimming left V 0 bases short and J 10 bases short, with 21 bases between. CDR3 size: 16 residues. CDR3 DNA: TGCGCCAGCAGCCAAGATGTTTCGGGGGCCGGATCGAACCAGTACTTC. It yields the protein CASSQDVSGAGSNQYF.

There are many counts of this clonotype. V usage is TRBV7-2 and J usage is TRBJ1-6; D possibly corresponds to TRBD1 (6 bases). The CDR3 contains 15 residues. The germline CDR1 and CDR2 sequences are SGHTA and FQGNSA. Trimming removed 1 base at V and 10 bases at J, with 14 bases between. The CDR3 sequence is CASSLDSGARSPLHF. The DNA of the CDR3 is TGTGCCAGCAGCTTAGATTCGGGGGCAAGGTCACCCCTCCACTTT.

J is TRBJ2-5 and V is TRBV5-1, with D hard to call. The CDR3 has 13 amino acids. With 7 bases removed from V and 3 bases from J, the gap between germline ends came to 13 bases. Germline loops: CDR1 SGHRS, CDR2 YFSETQ. CDR3 residues: CASRLVKKETQYF. CDR3 DNA: TGCGCCAGCCGTTTGGTAAAGAAAGAGACCCAGTACTTC.

V and J are TRBV29-1 and TRBJ2-7; TRBD2 matches 8 bases. The CDR3 extends over 12 amino acids. Germline values: CDR1 SQVTM, CDR2 ANQGSEA. The J segment lost 4 bases and the V segment lost 4 bases, leaving 3 bases of the junction unmatched. CDR3 coding DNA: TGCAGCGTTGTACTAGCGGAGTACGAGCAGTACTTC. Protein sequence: CSVVLAEYEQYF.

The chain couples TRBV6-1 to TRBJ1-2, with D maybe TRBD1 (6 bases). The CDR3 spans 14 residues. Germline values: CDR1 MNHNS, CDR2 SASEGT. The V end was cut by 5 bases, the J end by 0 bases, with 10 bases between. The CDR3 nucleotides are TGTGCCAGCAGTCGGGGGGCAGCTAACTATGGCTACACCTTC. Residues: CASSRGAANYGYTF.

This clonotype was seen more than once but under ten times. The chain uses TRBV29-1 and TRBJ2-4, with TRBD2 matching over 7 bases. CDR1 and CDR2 (germline): SQVTM, ANQGSEA. V lost 1 base, J lost 2 bases, and 11 bases stayed unmatched. There are 17 residues in the CDR3. The CDR3 DNA sequence: TGCAGCGTTGAAGTCCCCCGGGGGGACCGAACCAAAAACATTCAGTACTTC. The encoded protein is CSVEVPRGDRTKNIQYF.

The sample holds a few counts of this clonotype. The chain employs TRBV7-9 and TRBJ2-7, with 7 bases aligning to TRBD1. The CDR3 covers 17 residues. The V gene's germline CDR1 is SEHNR and CDR2 FQNEAQ (reference sequence). The V segment lost 0 bases and the J segment 0 bases; nucleotides outside the gene matches: 8. Here the CDR3 reads CASSLAFGDRYSYEQYF. The CDR3 nucleotides read TGTGCCAGCAGCTTAGCTTTTGGGGACAGATACTCCTACGAGCAGTACTTC. Looking up the rest from reference TRBV7-9 and TRBJ2-7 gives the full variable domain: DTGVSQNPRHKITKRGQNVTFRCDPISEHNRLYWYRQTLGQGPEFLTYFQNEAQLEKSRLLSDRFSAERPKGSFSTLEIQRTEQGDSAMYLCASSLAFGDRYSYEQYFGPGTRLTVT.

V gene TRBV10-3 combines with J gene TRBJ2-5; no clear D gene. Germline V lookup: CDR1 ENHRY, CDR2 SYGVKD. V was cut by 10 bases and J by 5 bases, with 23 bases left in between. The CDR3 is made up of 15 amino acids. This CDR3 reads CATRAVTTPRETQYF. DNA of the CDR3: TGTGCCACCAGAGCCGTAACTACCCCCCGGGAGACCCAGTACTTC.